A selection of T cell receptor beta chains follows, all from one sample in a study of lymphopenia after photon versus proton radiotherapy. Generated by immunoSEQ multiplex PCR, the TCRdb table keeps only in-frame clones and is missing some. The data contain about 45,000 clones, around 86% of them seen just once; the ten biggest clones take up 2.2%. The sample consisted of peripheral blood, taken from a patient treated with photon-based radiotherapy. These receptors all stem from a man aged 35 to 55 with gastric cancer. Both conserved end residues are part of each CDR3. The D gene is left open where the match is weak. Rows give clone size only sometimes, using once, few, many, or a class for an expanded clone.

J gene: TRBJ1-2
V gene: TRBV10-3
D gene: TRBD1
clone size: -
CDR3 DNA: TGTGCCATCAGCGGACAGGGGGCGGTTGGCTACACCTTC
CDR3 protein: CAISGQGAVGYTF

J gene: TRBJ1-1
V gene: TRBV7-2
D gene: -
clone size: -
CDR3 DNA: TGTGCCAGCAGTCAGGGGATGGCGAACACTGAAGCTTTCTTT
CDR3 protein: CASSQGMANTEAFF

J gene: TRBJ1-6
V gene: TRBV25-1
D gene: -
clone size: -
CDR3 DNA: TGTGCCAGCAGGGGCGTTGGGGGATCCTATAATTCACCCCTCCACTTT
CDR3 protein: CASRGVGGSYNSPLHF

J gene: TRBJ2-2
V gene: TRBV30
D gene: -
clone size: -
CDR3 DNA: TGTGCCTGGAGCCGGGGGCCCACCGGGGAGCTGTTTTTT
CDR3 protein: CAWSRGPTGELFF

J gene: TRBJ2-7
V gene: TRBV6-6
D gene: -
clone size: -
CDR3 DNA: TGTGCCAGCAGCCCCCGCCGGACAGATGACTACGAGCAGTACTTC
CDR3 protein: CASSPRRTDDYEQYF

J gene: TRBJ2-2
V gene: TRBV19
D gene: -
clone size: -
CDR3 DNA: TGTGCCAGTAGGGGTCTCATCGGGGAGCTGTTTTTT
CDR3 protein: CASRGLIGELFF

J gene: TRBJ2-1
V gene: TRBV19
D gene: -
clone size: -
CDR3 DNA: TGTGCCAGTAGCGGGGGCAACTCCTACAATGAGCAGTTCTTC
CDR3 protein: CASSGGNSYNEQFF

J gene: TRBJ1-1
V gene: TRBV7-2
D gene: -
clone size: -
CDR3 DNA: TGTGCCAGCAGCCCCCTTGGGGGGGCCACTGAAGCTTTCTTT
CDR3 protein: CASSPLGGATEAFF

J gene: TRBJ1-6
V gene: TRBV4-2
D gene: -
clone size: -
CDR3 DNA: TGTGCCAGCAGCCAATCGGCCAGAGATAGGGGACCCCTCCACTTT
CDR3 protein: CASSQSARDRGPLHF

J gene: TRBJ1-5
V gene: TRBV19
D gene: -
clone size: -
CDR3 DNA: TGTGCCAGTAGTACCAGAAATCAGCCCCAGCATTTT
CDR3 protein: CASSTRNQPQHF

J gene: TRBJ2-1
V gene: TRBV6-1
D gene: TRBD2
clone size: -
CDR3 DNA: TGTGCCAGCAGTGTTAGGACTAGCGGGGGTCTTAACAATGAGCAGTTCTTC
CDR3 protein: CASSVRTSGGLNNEQFF

J gene: TRBJ2-1
V gene: TRBV6-6
D gene: -
clone size: once
CDR3 DNA: TGTGCCAGCAGTTACTCAGGGCCAGACAATGAGCAGTTCTTC
CDR3 protein: CASSYSGPDNEQFF

J gene: TRBJ1-3
V gene: TRBV7-2
D gene: -
clone size: -
CDR3 DNA: TGTGCCAGCAGCTTAGTTGGATTTTCTGGAAACACCATATATTTT
CDR3 protein: CASSLVGFSGNTIYF

J gene: TRBJ1-2
V gene: TRBV9
D gene: -
clone size: -
CDR3 DNA: TGTGCCAGCAGCCCCACATGGACGGGTGGCTACACCTTC
CDR3 protein: CASSPTWTGGYTF

J gene: TRBJ1-4
V gene: TRBV6-5
D gene: -
clone size: -
CDR3 DNA: TGTGCCAGCAGAATGGGGAGATATAATGAAAAACTGTTTTTT
CDR3 protein: CASRMGRYNEKLFF

J gene: TRBJ1-2
V gene: TRBV2
D gene: TRBD1
clone size: -
CDR3 DNA: TGTGCCAGCAGTGAAGTGGGGACAGGGGGCGGCGGCTATGGCTACACCTTC
CDR3 protein: CASSEVGTGGGGYGYTF

J gene: TRBJ2-1
V gene: TRBV15
D gene: -
clone size: -
CDR3 DNA: TGTGCCACCAGCAGAGTTGGGGCCATCAATGAGCAGTTCTTC
CDR3 protein: CATSRVGAINEQFF